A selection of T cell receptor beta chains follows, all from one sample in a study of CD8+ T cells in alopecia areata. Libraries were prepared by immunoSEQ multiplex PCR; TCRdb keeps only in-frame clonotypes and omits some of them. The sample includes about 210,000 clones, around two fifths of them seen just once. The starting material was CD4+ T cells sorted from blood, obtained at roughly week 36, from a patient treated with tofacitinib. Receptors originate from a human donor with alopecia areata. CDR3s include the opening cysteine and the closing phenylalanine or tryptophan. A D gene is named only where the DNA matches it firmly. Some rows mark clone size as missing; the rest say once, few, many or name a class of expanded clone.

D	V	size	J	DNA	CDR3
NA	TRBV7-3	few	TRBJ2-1	TGTGCCAGCAGCCCCCCCGGCCCACCCATGGATTACAATGAGCAGTTCTTC	CASSPPGPPMDYNEQFF
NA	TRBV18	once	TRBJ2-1	TGTGCCAGCTCACCAGGGTCCCGGTCCTACAATGAGCAGTTCTTC	CASSPGSRSYNEQFF
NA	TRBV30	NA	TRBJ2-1	TGTGCCTGGACTAGGGTGCGAGAGCAGTTCTTC	CAWTRVREQFF
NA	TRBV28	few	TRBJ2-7	TGTGCCAGCAGGGACCCCGGGGGAGCATACGAGCAGTACTTC	CASRDPGGAYEQYF
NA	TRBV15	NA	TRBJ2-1	TGTGCCACCAGCAGAGTGGGGGCGGAGGAGTTCTTC	CATSRVGAEEFF
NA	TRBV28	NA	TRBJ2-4	TGTGCCAGCAGGCCCGGGGGCCCTATTTTCATTCAGTACTTC	CASRPGGPIFIQYF
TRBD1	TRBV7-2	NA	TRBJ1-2	TGTGCCGGGTCAGGGGGTAATGGCTACACCTTC	CAGSGGNGYTF
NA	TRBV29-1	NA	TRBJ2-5	TGCAGCGGGATCTTAACAGGTCTTCAAGAGACCCAGTACTTC	CSGILTGLQETQYF
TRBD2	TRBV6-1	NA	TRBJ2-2	TGTGCCAGCAATCTAATAGCGGGAGCCGGGGAGCTGTTTTTT	CASNLIAGAGELFF
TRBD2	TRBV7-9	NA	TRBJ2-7	TGTGCCAGCAGCAAGGGGCGGGAGTTCTACGAGCAGTACTTC	CASSKGREFYEQYF
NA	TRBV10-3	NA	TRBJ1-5	TGTGCCATCAGCTCCGTTGGACAGCCCCAGCATTTT	CAISSVGQPQHF
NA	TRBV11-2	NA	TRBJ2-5	TGTGCCAGCAGCTTAGTTAGCGCGCAAGAGACCCAGTACTTC	CASSLVSAQETQYF
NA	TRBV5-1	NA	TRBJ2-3	TGCGCCAGCAGCTTGGCCAGGGGCACAGATACGCAGTATTTT	CASSLARGTDTQYF
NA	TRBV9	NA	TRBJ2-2	TGTGCCAGCAGCACGCCACTAGGCTTCAACACCGGGGAGCTGTTTTTT	CASSTPLGFNTGELFF
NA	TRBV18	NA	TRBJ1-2	TGTGCCAGCTCACCGCAGGGTGATGGCTACACCTTC	CASSPQGDGYTF
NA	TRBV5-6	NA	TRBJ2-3	TGTGCCAGCAGCTCGACAGGACTTCAACATACGCAGTATTTT	CASSSTGLQHTQYF
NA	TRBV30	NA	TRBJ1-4	TGTGCCTGGAGGACAGTGGGTCATGAAAAACTGTTTTTT	CAWRTVGHEKLFF
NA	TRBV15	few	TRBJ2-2	TGTGCCACCAGCAGAGGGACAGGGAGGGCCGGGGAGCTGTTTTTT	CATSRGTGRAGELFF
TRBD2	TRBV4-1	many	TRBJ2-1	TGCGCCAGCAGCCGAGCGGGAACCTACAATGAGCAGTTCTTC	CASSRAGTYNEQFF
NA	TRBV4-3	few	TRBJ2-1	TGCGCCAGCAGCCAAGAGGAACGAGGGAATGAGCAGTTCTTC	CASSQEERGNEQFF
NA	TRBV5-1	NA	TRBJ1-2	TGCGCCAGCAGCTTGGGAGAGGGCCCTGGCTACACCTTC	CASSLGEGPGYTF
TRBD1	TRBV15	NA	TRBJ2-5	TGTGCCACCAGGGACAGGGCGGGAGAGACCCAGTACTTC	CATRDRAGETQYF
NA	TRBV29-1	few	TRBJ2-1	TGCAGCGTTGAGACGAGTTATGAGCAGTTCTTC	CSVETSYEQFF
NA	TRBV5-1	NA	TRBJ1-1	TGCGCCAGCACCCTTACAGGGCTGAACACTGAAGCTTTCTTT	CASTLTGLNTEAFF
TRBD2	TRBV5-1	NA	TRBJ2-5	TGCGCCAGCAGCTTCTCTAGCGGAGCCAGACAAGAGACCCAGTACTTC	CASSFSSGARQETQYF
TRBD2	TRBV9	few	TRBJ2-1	TGTGCCAGCAAAAGTCTAGCGGGAGGTCATGAGCAGTTCTTC	CASKSLAGGHEQFF
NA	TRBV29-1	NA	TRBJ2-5	TGCAGCGTTTTACAGGGAGAGACCCAGTACTTC	CSVLQGETQYF
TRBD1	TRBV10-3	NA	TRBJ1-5	TGTGCCACCGGACAGGGGGATCAGCCCCAGCATTTT	CATGQGDQPQHF
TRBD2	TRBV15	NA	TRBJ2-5	TGTGCCACCAGCAGAGCCGGGAGGGCCAGCTTAGGAGAGACCCAGTACTTC	CATSRAGRASLGETQYF
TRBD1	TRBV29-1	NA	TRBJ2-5	TGCAGCGTAGGGACAGGGAGGGAGACCCAGTACTTC	CSVGTGRETQYF
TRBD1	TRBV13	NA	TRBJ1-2	TGTGCCAGCAGCCTACAGGGGAGTACTAACTATGGCTACACCTTC	CASSLQGSTNYGYTF
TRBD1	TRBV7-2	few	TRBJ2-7	TGTGCCAGCAGCACAGACAGGGGATCCTTTGAGCAGTACTTC	CASSTDRGSFEQYF
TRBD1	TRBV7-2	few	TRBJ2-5	TGTGCCAGCAGCCAGGGACAGTTCCAAGAGACCCAGTACTTC	CASSQGQFQETQYF
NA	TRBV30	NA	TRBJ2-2	TGTGCCTGGAACAGGGACACCGGGGAGCTGTTTTTT	CAWNRDTGELFF
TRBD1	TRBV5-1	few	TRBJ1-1	TGCGCCAGCAGCTGGTACCGGAGGACAGGGGGCCTGAACACTGAAGCTTTCTTT	CASSWYRRTGGLNTEAFF
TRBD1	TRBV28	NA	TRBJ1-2	TGTGCCAGCAGTCCGGGACAGGATGATGGCTACACCTTC	CASSPGQDDGYTF
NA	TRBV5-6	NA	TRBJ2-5	TGTGCCAGCAGCAAGGATTTCTACCAAGAGACCCAGTACTTC	CASSKDFYQETQYF
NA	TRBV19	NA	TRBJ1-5	TGTGCCAGTAGTATAGCCCCGGGTAGCAATCAGCCCCAGCATTTT	CASSIAPGSNQPQHF
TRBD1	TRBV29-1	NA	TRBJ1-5	TGCAGCTTTCAGACAGGGGACGACAATCAGCCCCAGCATTTT	CSFQTGDDNQPQHF
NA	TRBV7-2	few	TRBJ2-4	TGTGCCAGCAGCTTAGGGGCAGGCCGGGCCGACATTCAGTACTTC	CASSLGAGRADIQYF
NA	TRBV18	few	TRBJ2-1	TGTGCCAGCTCACCCCTGGGGGGGGCCTCGGTTTACAATGAGCAGTTCTTC	CASSPLGGASVYNEQFF
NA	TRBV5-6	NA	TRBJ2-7	TGTGCCAGCAGCCTCGTGAATGGGGCTAGCGTCTACGAGCAGTACTTC	CASSLVNGASVYEQYF
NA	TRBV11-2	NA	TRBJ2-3	TGTGCCAGCAGCCCCAGAGAGGCAGATACGCAGTATTTT	CASSPREADTQYF
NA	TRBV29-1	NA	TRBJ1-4	TGCAGCGTTGAAGAGGAGCGAGGTCAGGGGACCGCAGAAAAACTGTTTTTT	CSVEEERGQGTAEKLFF
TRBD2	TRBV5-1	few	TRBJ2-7	TGCGCCAACCCGGGTCAGGGCTCCGGACTAGCGGGAGCCGAGCAGTACTTC	CANPGQGSGLAGAEQYF
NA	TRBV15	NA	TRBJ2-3	TGTGCCACCAGATTAGGACGGAGCACAGATACGCAGTATTTT	CATRLGRSTDTQYF
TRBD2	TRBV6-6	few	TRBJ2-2	TGTGCCAGCAGCCTAGCGGGACGGAACACCGGGGAGCTGTTTTTT	CASSLAGRNTGELFF
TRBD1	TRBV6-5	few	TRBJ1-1	TGTGCCAGCAGCTCGGACAGGGCGACTGAAGCTTTCTTT	CASSSDRATEAFF
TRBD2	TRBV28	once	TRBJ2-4	TGTGCGGTATCGAGCGGGAGAGGAGGATACATTCAGTACTTC	CAVSSGRGGYIQYF
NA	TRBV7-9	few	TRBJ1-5	TGTGCCAGCAGCTTCGGGGAAAATCAGCCCCAGCATTTT	CASSFGENQPQHF